The T cell receptor (beta chain) described here comes from a study of response to subunit inactivated influenza vaccine. One entry per CDR3 protein results from TCRdb running MiXCR on the RT-PCR reads. The sample lists 450,000 to 500,000 distinct CDR3 sequences, approximately 9.9% occurring once. With respect to this clonotype: The antigen is not known.

Study observations and caveats: The authors put forward the suggestion that each seasonal influenza vaccination may bring in only a limited number of new T cells.

The input for sequencing was PBMCs from blood, taken roughly 46 days after vaccination. The clonotype comes from a man aged 45-65 years who received an inactivated influenza vaccine.

The CDR3, as DNA: TGTGCCACAAACAGGGTCCCCGGGGAGCCCCAGCATTTT. This encodes CATNRVPGEPQHF. The chain carries TRBV15 and TRBJ1-5, with D possibly being TRBD1 (6 bases). Germline V gene lookup returns CDR1 LNHNV and CDR2 YYDKDF (reference sequence). V shed 9 bases and J shed 8 bases, with 17 bases lying between them. CDR3 length: 13 amino acids.